The sequence of this T cell receptor (beta chain) was determined in a study of blood T cell repertoires in COVID-19. Overall study context: COVID-19 samples collected from the United States, Italy and Spain covered acute and convalescent phases. T cells, B-cell-depleted T cells, or PBMCs supplied cDNA or gDNA.

Original data processing: The assay estimated nucleated cells by amplifying reference gene primers. Sequenced by immunoSEQ multiplex PCR; TCRdb stores in-frame clones only, minus some. Clone size and the V and J calls come from that table; the DNA yielded D and trimming. The sample shows roughly 160,000 clones, around nine tenths of them seen only once. The V gene lost 1 base and the J gene lost 0 bases, with 6 bases spanning the gap. Germline loops: CDR1 LNHDA, CDR2 SQIVND (reference sequence). The CDR3 sequence is 15 residues long. V is TRBV19 and J is TRBJ1-4, with D possibly being TRBD1 (5 bases). The TCR sequence derives from a woman in her 70s with COVID-19, enrolled during active disease. What was sequenced was peripheral blood. The chain's CDR3 is CASSIGDSTNEKLFF. CDR3 coding DNA: TGTGCCAGTAGTATAGGGGACTCAACTAATGAAAAACTGTTTTTT.